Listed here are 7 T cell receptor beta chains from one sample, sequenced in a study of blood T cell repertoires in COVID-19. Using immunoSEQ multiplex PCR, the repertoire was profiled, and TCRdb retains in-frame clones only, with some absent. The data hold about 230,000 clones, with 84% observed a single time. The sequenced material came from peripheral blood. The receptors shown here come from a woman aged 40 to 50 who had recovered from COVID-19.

This chain's CDR3 is CASSVQTGTGLYNEQFF. The DNA of the CDR3 is TGTGCCAGCAGTGTACAAACCGGGACAGGTCTCTACAATGAGCAGTTCTTC. V is TRBV2 and J is TRBJ2-1; 8 bases line up with TRBD1. Trimming at V came to 4 bases and at J to 3 bases, leaving 11 bases not matched to a gene. The V gene's germline CDR1 is SNHLY and CDR2 FYNNEI. The CDR3 is 17 amino acids.

The CDR3 reads CASSLDQWDRGDGYTF. CDR3 bases: TGTGCCAGCAGCTTAGATCAGTGGGACAGGGGCGATGGCTACACCTTC. The V and J genes are TRBV11-2 and TRBJ1-2, with 10 bases fitting TRBD1. V dropped 0 bases and J dropped 6; count of bases not matched to a gene: 7. The CDR3 loop spans 16 amino acids. Germline CDR1 SGHAT, CDR2 FQNNGV. The whole variable domain, remainder taken from reference TRBV11-2 and TRBJ1-2, is EAGVAQSPRYKIIEKRQSVAFWCNPISGHATLYWYQQILGQGPKLLIQFQNNGVVDDSQLPKDRFSAERLKGVDSTLKIQPAKLEDSAVYLCASSLDQWDRGDGYTFGSGTRLTVV.

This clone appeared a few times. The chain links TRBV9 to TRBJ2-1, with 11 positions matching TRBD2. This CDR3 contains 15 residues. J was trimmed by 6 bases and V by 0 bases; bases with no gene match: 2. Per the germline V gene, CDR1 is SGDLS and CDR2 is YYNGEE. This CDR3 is CASSVGSGGANEQFF. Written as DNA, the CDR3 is TGTGCCAGCAGCGTAGGTAGCGGGGGGGCCAATGAGCAGTTCTTC.

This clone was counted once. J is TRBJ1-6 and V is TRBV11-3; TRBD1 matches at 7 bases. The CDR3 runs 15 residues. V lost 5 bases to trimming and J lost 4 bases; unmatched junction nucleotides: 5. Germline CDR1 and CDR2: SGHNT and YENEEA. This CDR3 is CASSRTGDYNSPLHF. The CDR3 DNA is TGTGCCAGCAGCCGGACAGGTGATTATAATTCACCCCTCCACTTT.

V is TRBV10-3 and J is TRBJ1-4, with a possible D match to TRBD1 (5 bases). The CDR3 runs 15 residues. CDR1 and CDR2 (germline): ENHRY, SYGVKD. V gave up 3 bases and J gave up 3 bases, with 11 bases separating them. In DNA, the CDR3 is TGTGCCATCAGTGATACGGGGGGATCTAATGAAAAACTGTTTTTT. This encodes CAISDTGGSNEKLFF.

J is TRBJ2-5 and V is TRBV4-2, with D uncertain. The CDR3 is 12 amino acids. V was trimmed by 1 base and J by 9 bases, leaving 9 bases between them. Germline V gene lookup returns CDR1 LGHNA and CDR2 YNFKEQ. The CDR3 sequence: CASSQGTSAQYF. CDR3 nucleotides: TGTGCCAGCAGCCAAGGTACGAGTGCCCAGTACTTC.

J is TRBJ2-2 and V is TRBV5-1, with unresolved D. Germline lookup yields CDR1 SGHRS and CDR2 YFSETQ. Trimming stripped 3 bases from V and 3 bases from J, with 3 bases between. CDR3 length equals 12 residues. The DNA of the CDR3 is TGCGCCAGCAGCTCTGACACCGGGGAGCTGTTTTTT. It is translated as CASSSDTGELFF.